The entry below describes one TCR beta chain. As yet, its antigen is unknown. These data are taken from a study of shared clonotypes between healthy human individuals. Study findings and constraints: Read depth was anticipated to influence clonotype sharing among donors.

As handled by the study authors: Junction-only immunoSEQ data arrived without quality scores, meaning filtering differed. TCRdb's table, derived via immunoSEQ multiplex PCR, lists solely in-frame clones and lacks some. V and J calls and clone size come straight from that table; D and trimming were deduced from the DNA. The repertoire includes just over 2,000,000 clones, roughly 94% of them detected once, and around 0.13% sits in the top ten. Trimming stripped 3 bases from V and 1 base from J, with 10 bases between. CDR3 length: 14 residues. Germline values: CDR1 ENHRY, CDR2 SYGVKD. The receptor was derived from a man between 18 and 35 years old in good health. The chain joins TRBV10-3 to TRBJ2-7, with D unresolved. Sequenced material: naive CD4+ T cells sorted from blood. Subset denoted: CD45RA+ positively selected. The CDR3 DNA follows: TGTGCCATCAGTGATATGGGGTCATCCTACGAGCAGTACTTC. Protein sequence: CAISDMGSSYEQYF.